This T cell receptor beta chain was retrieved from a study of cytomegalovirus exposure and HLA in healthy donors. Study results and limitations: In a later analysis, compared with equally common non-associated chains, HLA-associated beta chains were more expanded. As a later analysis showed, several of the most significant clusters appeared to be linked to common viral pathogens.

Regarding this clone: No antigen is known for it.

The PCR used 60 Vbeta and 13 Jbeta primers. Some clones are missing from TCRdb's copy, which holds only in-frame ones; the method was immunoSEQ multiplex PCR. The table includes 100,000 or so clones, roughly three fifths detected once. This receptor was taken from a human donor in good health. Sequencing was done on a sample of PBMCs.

The CDR3 sequence: CASSPPSSYRAGNTIYF. The CDR3 DNA follows: TGTGCCAGCAGTCCGCCCTCATCCTACAGGGCCGGAAACACCATATATTTT. This sequence joins TRBV28 and TRBJ1-3; possibly TRBD1 for D (6 bases). The length of the CDR3 is 17 residues. Per germline, CDR1 MDHEN and CDR2 SYDVKM. V lost 5 bases and J lost 4, with 21 bases in between.